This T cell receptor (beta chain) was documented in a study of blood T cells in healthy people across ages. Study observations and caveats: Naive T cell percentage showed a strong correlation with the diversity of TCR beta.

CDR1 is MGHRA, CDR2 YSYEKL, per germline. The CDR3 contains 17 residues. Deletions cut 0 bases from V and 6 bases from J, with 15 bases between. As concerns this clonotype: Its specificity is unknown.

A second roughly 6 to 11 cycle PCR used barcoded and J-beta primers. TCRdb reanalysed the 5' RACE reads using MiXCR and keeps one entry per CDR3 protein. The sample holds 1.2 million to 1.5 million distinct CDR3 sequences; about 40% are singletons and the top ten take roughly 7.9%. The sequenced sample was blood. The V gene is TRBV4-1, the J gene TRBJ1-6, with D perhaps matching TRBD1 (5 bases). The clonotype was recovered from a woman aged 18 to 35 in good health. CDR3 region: CASSQDWAGAPNSPLHF. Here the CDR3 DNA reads TGCGCCAGCAGCCAAGATTGGGCTGGGGCTCCTAATTCACCCCTCCACTTT.